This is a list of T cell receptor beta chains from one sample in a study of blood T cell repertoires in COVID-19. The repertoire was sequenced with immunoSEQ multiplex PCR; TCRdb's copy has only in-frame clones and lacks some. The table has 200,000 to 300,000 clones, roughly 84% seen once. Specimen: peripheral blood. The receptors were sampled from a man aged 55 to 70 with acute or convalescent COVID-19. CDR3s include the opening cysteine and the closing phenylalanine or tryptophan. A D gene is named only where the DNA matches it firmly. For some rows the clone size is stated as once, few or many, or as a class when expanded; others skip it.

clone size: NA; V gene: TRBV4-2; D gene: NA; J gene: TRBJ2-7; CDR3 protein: CASREGRDHLYEQYF; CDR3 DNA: TGTGCCAGCAGGGAGGGTCGGGACCACCTCTACGAGCAGTACTTC
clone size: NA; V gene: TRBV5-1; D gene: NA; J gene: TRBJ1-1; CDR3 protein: CASSFQDSPARVAFF; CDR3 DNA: TGCGCCAGCAGCTTTCAGGACAGCCCGGCGAGGGTCGCTTTCTTT
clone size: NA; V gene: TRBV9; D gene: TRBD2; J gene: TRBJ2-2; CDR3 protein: CASSISGENTGELFF; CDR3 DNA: TGTGCCAGCAGCATTAGCGGGGAGAACACCGGGGAGCTGTTTTTT
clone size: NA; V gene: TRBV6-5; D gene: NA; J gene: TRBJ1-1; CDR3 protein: CASSNQAGGTEAFF; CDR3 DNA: TGTGCCAGCAGTAACCAGGCGGGTGGCACTGAAGCTTTCTTT
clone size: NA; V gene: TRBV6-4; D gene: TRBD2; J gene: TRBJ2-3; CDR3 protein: CASSIHSGGADTQYF; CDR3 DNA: TGTGCCAGCAGTATCCATAGCGGGGGGGCAGATACGCAGTATTTT
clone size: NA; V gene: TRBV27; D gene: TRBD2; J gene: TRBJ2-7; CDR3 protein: CASSLRSGGWYEQYF; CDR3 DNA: TGTGCCAGCAGTTTAAGGAGCGGGGGGTGGTACGAGCAGTACTTC
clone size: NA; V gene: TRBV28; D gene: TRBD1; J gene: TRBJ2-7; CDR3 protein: CASSFEQGASYEQYF; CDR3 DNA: TGTGCCAGCAGTTTTGAACAGGGGGCCTCCTACGAGCAGTACTTC
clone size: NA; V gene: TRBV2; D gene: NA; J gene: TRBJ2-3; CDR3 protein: CASSWGGQSTDTQYF; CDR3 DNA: TGTGCCAGCAGTTGGGGTGGACAGAGCACAGATACGCAGTATTTT
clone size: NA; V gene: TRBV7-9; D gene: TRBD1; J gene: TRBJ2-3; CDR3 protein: CASIPGTVGPDTQYF; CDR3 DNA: TGTGCCAGCATCCCCGGGACAGTGGGTCCAGATACGCAGTATTTT
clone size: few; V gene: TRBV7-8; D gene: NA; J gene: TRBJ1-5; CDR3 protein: CASSPFSRVGNQPQHF; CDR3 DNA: TGTGCCAGCAGCCCCTTTTCCAGGGTAGGCAATCAGCCCCAGCATTTT
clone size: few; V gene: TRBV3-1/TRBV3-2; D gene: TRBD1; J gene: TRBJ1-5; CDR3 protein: CASSHPSDRGRFNSNQPQHF; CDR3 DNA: TGTGCCAGCAGCCACCCCTCGGACAGGGGGCGTTTTAATAGCAATCAGCCCCAGCATTTT
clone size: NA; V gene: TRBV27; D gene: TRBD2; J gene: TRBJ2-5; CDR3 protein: CASSHGLAGVGETQYF; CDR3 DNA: TGTGCCAGCAGTCACGGACTAGCGGGAGTTGGAGAGACCCAGTACTTC
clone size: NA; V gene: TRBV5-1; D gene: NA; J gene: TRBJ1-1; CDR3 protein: CASSLGSTLKTEAFF; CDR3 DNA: TGCGCCAGCAGCTTGGGGTCCACCCTAAAGACTGAAGCTTTCTTT
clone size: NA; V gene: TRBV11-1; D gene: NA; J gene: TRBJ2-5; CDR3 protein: CASSPRGSSETQYF; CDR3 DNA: TGTGCCAGCAGCCCACGTGGTAGTAGTGAGACCCAGTACTTC
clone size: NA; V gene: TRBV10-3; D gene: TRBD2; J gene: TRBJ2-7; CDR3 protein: CAISPGLAGNSYEQYF; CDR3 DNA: TGTGCCATCAGTCCTGGACTAGCGGGAAACTCCTACGAGCAGTACTTC
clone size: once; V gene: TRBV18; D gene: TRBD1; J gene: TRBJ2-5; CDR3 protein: CASSTGTAQETQYF; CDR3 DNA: TGTGCCAGCTCAACCGGGACAGCCCAAGAGACCCAGTACTTC
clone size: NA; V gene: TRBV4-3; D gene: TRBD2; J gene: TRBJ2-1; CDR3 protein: CASSPFSGRPYNEQFF; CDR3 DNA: TGCGCCAGCAGCCCTTTTAGCGGGAGACCTTACAATGAGCAGTTCTTC
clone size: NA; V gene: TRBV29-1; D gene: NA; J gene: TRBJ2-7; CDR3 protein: CSVKRGSYEQYF; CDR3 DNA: TGCAGCGTAAAAAGAGGTTCCTACGAGCAGTACTTC
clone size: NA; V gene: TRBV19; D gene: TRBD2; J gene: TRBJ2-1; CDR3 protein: CASSWAGSVAGGVRDEQFF; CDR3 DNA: TGTGCCAGTAGTTGGGCTGGGTCGGTAGCGGGGGGCGTTAGGGATGAGCAGTTCTTC
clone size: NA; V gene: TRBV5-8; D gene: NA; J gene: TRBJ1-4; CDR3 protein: CASSLRESEKLFF; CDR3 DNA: TGTGCCAGCAGCCTACGGGAGAGTGAAAAACTGTTTTTT
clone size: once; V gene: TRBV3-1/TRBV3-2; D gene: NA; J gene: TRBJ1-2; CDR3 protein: CASSLGDYGYTF; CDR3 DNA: TGTGCCAGCAGCCTAGGGGACTATGGCTACACCTTC
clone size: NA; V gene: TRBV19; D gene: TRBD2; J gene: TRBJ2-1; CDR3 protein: CASSPGGGTGEQFF; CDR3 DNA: TGTGCCAGTAGCCCCGGGGGGGGTACAGGGGAGCAGTTCTTC
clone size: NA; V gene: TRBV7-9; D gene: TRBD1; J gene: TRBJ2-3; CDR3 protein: CASSFPRSTGATDTQYF; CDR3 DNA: TGTGCCAGCAGCTTCCCCCGTTCCACAGGGGCCACAGATACGCAGTATTTT
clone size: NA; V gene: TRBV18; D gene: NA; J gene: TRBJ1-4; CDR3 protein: CASSLRGTNEKLFF; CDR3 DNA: TGTGCCAGCTCACTTCGGGGGACTAATGAAAAACTGTTTTTT
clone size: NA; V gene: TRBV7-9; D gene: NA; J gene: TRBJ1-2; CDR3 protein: CASSLEGGRVYGYTF; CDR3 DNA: TGTGCCAGCAGCTTAGAAGGTGGCAGGGTCTATGGCTACACCTTC
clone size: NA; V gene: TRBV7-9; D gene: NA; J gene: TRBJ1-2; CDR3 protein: CASSLASGNYGYTF; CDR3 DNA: TGTGCCAGCAGCTTAGCAAGCGGGAATTATGGCTACACCTTC
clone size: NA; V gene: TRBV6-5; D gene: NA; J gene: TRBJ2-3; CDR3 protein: CTSVSLTDTQYF; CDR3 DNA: TGCACGAGCGTATCCCTCACAGATACGCAGTATTTT
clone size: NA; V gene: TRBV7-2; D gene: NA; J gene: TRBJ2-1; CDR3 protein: CASSAQAGVGNEQFF; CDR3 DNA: TGTGCCAGCAGCGCACAGGCTGGGGTGGGGAATGAGCAGTTCTTC
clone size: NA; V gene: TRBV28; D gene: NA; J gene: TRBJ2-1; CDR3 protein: CASILTASSYNEQFF; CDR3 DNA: TGTGCCAGCATTCTAACTGCTAGCTCCTACAATGAGCAGTTCTTC
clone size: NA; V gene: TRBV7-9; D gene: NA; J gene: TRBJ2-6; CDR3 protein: CASTQRSSGANVLTF; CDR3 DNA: TGTGCCAGCACCCAACGTAGCTCTGGGGCCAACGTCCTGACTTTC
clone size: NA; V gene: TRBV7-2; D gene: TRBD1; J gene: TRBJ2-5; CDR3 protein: CASSLSDRPYQETQYF; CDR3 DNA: TGTGCCAGCAGCTTGTCGGACAGGCCGTACCAAGAGACCCAGTACTTC
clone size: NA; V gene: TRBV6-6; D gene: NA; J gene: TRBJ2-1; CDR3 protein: CASNSKSYNEQFF; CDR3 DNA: TGTGCCAGCAACTCTAAGAGTTACAATGAGCAGTTCTTC
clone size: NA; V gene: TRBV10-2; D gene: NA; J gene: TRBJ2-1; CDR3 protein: CASSQSTRRNEQFF; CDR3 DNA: TGCGCCAGCAGTCAATCGACTAGAAGAAATGAGCAGTTCTTC
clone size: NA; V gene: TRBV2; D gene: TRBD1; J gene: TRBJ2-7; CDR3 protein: CASSGQGTTYEQYF; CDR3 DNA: TGTGCCAGCAGTGGACAGGGTACTACCTACGAGCAGTACTTC
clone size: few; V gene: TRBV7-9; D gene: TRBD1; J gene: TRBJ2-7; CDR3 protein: CASSGTGPYEQYF; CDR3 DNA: TGTGCCAGCTCCGGGACAGGGCCCTACGAGCAGTACTTC
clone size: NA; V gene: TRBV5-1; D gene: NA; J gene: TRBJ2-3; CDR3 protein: CASSLQGDRDTQYF; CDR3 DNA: TGCGCCAGCAGCTTACAAGGGGATCGAGATACGCAGTATTTT
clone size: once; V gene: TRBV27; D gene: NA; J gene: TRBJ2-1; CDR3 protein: CASSLSAGSYNEQFF; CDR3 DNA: TGTGCCAGCAGTTTATCGGCAGGGTCCTACAATGAGCAGTTCTTC
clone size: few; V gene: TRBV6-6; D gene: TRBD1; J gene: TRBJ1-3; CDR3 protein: CASSTTTGIGNTIYF; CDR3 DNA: TGTGCCAGCAGTACAACGACAGGGATTGGAAACACCATATATTTT
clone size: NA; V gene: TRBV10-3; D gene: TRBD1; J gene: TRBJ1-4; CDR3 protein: CAISVNRGQDEKLFF; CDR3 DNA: TGTGCCATCAGTGTGAACAGGGGGCAAGATGAAAAACTGTTTTTT
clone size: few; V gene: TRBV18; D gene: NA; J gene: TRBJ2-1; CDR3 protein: CASSLQPAYNEQFF; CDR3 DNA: TGTGCCAGCTCACTACAGCCCGCCTACAATGAGCAGTTCTTC
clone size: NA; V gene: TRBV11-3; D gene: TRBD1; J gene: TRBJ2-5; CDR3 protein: CASSLGGTGGLETQYF; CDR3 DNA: TGTGCCAGCAGCTTAGGAGGAACAGGGGGCCTGGAGACCCAGTACTTC
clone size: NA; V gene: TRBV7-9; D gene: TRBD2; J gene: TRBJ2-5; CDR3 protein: CASSLDRGRAAETQYF; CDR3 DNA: TGTGCCAGCAGCTTAGATCGCGGGAGGGCCGCAGAGACCCAGTACTTC
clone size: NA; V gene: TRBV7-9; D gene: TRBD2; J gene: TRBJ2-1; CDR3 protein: CASSPRTSGLYNEQFF; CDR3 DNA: TGTGCCAGCAGCCCGAGGACTAGCGGACTGTACAATGAGCAGTTCTTC
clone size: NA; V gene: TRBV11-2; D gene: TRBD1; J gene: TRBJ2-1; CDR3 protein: CASSSTGLAYNEQFF; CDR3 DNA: TGTGCCAGCAGCTCGACAGGGTTGGCCTACAATGAGCAGTTCTTC
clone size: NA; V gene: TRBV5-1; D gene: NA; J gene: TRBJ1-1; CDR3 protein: CASSLGPEAFF; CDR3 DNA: TGCGCCAGCAGCTTGGGGCCTGAAGCTTTCTTT
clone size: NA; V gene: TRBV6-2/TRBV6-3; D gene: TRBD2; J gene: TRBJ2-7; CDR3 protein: CASSYPRDSGTSGAGNEQYF; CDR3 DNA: TGTGCCAGCAGTTACCCCCGGGACAGTGGGACTAGCGGGGCCGGGAACGAGCAGTACTTC
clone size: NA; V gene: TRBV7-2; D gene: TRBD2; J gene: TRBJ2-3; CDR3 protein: CASSPGGLAGVDTQYF; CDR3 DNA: TGTGCCAGCAGCCCGGGGGGACTAGCGGGTGTGGATACGCAGTATTTT
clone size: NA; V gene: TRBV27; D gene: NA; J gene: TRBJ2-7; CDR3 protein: CASSLGASYEQYF; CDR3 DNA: TGTGCCAGCAGTTTAGGGGCGTCCTACGAGCAGTACTTC
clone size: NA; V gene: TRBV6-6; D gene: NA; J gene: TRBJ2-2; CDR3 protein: CASSYSAGPNTGELFF; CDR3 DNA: TGTGCCAGCAGTTACTCTGCGGGGCCGAACACCGGGGAGCTGTTTTTT
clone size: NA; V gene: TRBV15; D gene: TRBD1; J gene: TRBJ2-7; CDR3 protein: CATSRAGGGGEQYF; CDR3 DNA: TGTGCCACCAGCAGAGCAGGGGGCGGAGGGGAGCAGTACTTC
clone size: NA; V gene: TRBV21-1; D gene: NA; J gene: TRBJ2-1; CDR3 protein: CASSKCKDRGSHEQFF; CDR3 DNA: TGTGCCAGCAGCAAATGCAAGGACAGGGGGAGTCATGAGCAGTTCTTC